This TCR beta chain was sequenced during a study of blood T cell repertoires in COVID-19. Assay used: immunoSEQ multiplex PCR; TCRdb lists only in-frame clones, some missing. Here the sample spans 250,000 to 350,000 clones, approximately 91% being singletons. Germline CDR1 is LNHDA and CDR2 is SQIVND (reference sequence). V lost 7 bases to trimming and J lost 4 bases; unmatched junction nucleotides: 6. This CDR3 has 14 residues. This chain links TRBV19 with TRBJ1-5; 8 nucleotides agree with TRBD1. This sequence originates from a young woman with COVID-19, enrolled during active disease. Material for sequencing was peripheral blood. CDR3 in DNA: TGTGCCAGTAACCGGGACAGGAGGAATCAGCCCCAGCATTTT. As protein: CASNRDRRNQPQHF.